The 13 T cell receptor beta chains below were found in one sample sequenced in a study of vaccination and CD4 T cells after COVID-19. These receptors have no known antigen. Indicated treatment: approximately 9-day PBMC culture with coronavirus spike peptide pools or control peptides (ViraFEST assay). At the Johns Hopkins FTIC core, DNA taken from cultured CD4+ T cells was sequenced by way of the Oncomine TCR Beta short-read assay. TCRdb redid the calling of the PCR reads with MiXCR, one entry per CDR3 protein. The data contain 8,000 to 9,000 distinct CDR3 sequences, roughly 73% of them singletons. Sequencing used CD4+ T cells from blood, cultured in vitro. These receptors all stem from a human donor who had recovered from COVID-19.

This clonotype was counted a single time. The chain links TRBV27 to TRBJ1-5; D is possibly TRBD1 (5 bases). Trimming took off 7 bases at V and 0 bases at J, with 13 bases between the two ends. The germline CDR1 and CDR2 sequences are MNHEY and SMNVEV (reference sequence). There are 15 residues in the CDR3. DNA for the CDR3: TGTGCCAGCACCCTGCGGGGGTATAGCAATCAGCCCCAGCATTTT. The encoded protein is CASTLRGYSNQPQHF.

This chain connects TRBV5-6 to TRBJ2-3; D not certain. V was pared by 4 bases and J by 2 bases, with 11 bases between. Germline CDR1 and CDR2: SGHDT and YYEEEE. This CDR3 contains 14 residues. In nucleotides, the CDR3 is TGTGCCAGCAGCGAGAGCCTTTCCACAGATACGCAGTATTTT. This sequence encodes CASSESLSTDTQYF.

This clonotype was seen once. The V gene is TRBV28, the J gene TRBJ2-7, with a tentative D call TRBD2 (7 bases). V was clipped by 5 bases and J by 1 base, with 18 bases between them. From germline, CDR1 is MDHEN and CDR2 SYDVKM. The CDR3 has 16 residues. The CDR3 nucleotides are TGTGCCAGCAGTCAACCTTTAGGGGGAGGGTCCTACGAGCAGTACTTC. Protein product: CASSQPLGGGSYEQYF.

The V and J genes are TRBV6-1 and TRBJ2-2; D tentatively reads TRBD1 or TRBD2 (5 bases each). Germline V gene data show CDR1 as MNHNS and CDR2 as SASEGT. V was cut by 10 bases and J by 2 bases, with 17 bases left in between. The CDR3 has 15 amino acids. The CDR3 DNA is TGTGCCACCCACCGGGACGGTTCTAACACCGGGGAGCTGTTTTTT. Its protein is CATHRDGSNTGELFF.

This clonotype was seen a handful of times. V usage is TRBV10-1 and J usage is TRBJ1-1; D gene ambiguous. Germline CDR1 WNHNN, CDR2 SYGVQD (reference sequence). The CDR3 runs to 13 residues. V gave up 3 bases and J gave up 1 base, with 6 bases separating them. The CDR3 bases are TGCGCCAGCAGTGAAGCTGCGAACACTGAAGCTTTCTTT. It encodes CASSEAANTEAFF.

The rearrangement links TRBV20-1 to TRBJ1-5, with TRBD1 identical over 7 bases. With V trimmed by 4 bases and J by 3 bases, 9 bases remained unmatched. CDR3 length equals 15 residues. Germline CDR1 is DFQATT and CDR2 is SNEGSKA (reference sequence). CDR3 sequence: CSATYRGSINQPQHF. CDR3 nucleotides: TGCAGTGCTACTTACAGGGGCAGCATCAATCAGCCCCAGCATTTT.

The J gene is TRBJ2-5, the V gene TRBV12-3 or TRBV12-4, with 7 positions matching TRBD1. V gave up 4 bases and J gave up 5 bases; unmatched junction bases: 10. The CDR3 loop spans 15 amino acids. The CDR3 here is CASSSYRGSGETQYF. The DNA of the CDR3 is TGTGCCAGCAGTTCCTACAGGGGCTCGGGGGAGACCCAGTACTTC.

The chain carries TRBV30 and TRBJ2-1; D is perhaps TRBD1 (6 bases). The CDR3 totals 13 residues. Trimming shortened V by 2 bases and J by 10 bases, and 15 bases separated the two germline ends. The germline gives CDR1 GTSNPN, CDR2 SVGIG (reference sequence). The CDR3 region is CAWSKGTFEEQFF. CDR3 in DNA: TGTGCCTGGAGTAAAGGGACATTCGAAGAGCAGTTCTTC.

This chain connects TRBV6-1 to TRBJ1-2, with D maybe TRBD1 (5 bases). The germline V gene has CDR1 MNHNS and CDR2 SASEGT. V gave up 5 bases and J gave up 2 bases, with 9 bases separating them. The CDR3 runs 13 residues. CDR3 region: CASSTGGNYGYTF. The CDR3 DNA follows: TGTGCCAGCAGTACAGGAGGGAACTATGGCTACACCTTC.

The chain has TRBV6-2 or TRBV6-3 and TRBJ1-1, with D possibly matching TRBD1 (6 bases). Deletions cut 0 bases from V and 7 bases from J, with 15 bases between. Germline CDR1 MNHEY, CDR2 SVGEGT. This CDR3 spans 15 amino acids. The CDR3, as DNA: TGTGCCAGCAGTTACTCGACGGGGGCAGTCGGTGAAGCTTTCTTT. Translation gives CASSYSTGAVGEAFF.

V is TRBV6-1 and J is TRBJ1-4; D call uncertain. V was shortened by 4 bases and J by 4 bases, with 4 bases between the two germline ends. The CDR3 consists of 12 residues. Germline V gene sequence: CDR1 MNHNS, CDR2 SASEGT. The CDR3: CASSGSNEKLFF. CDR3 bases: TGTGCCAGCAGTGGCAGTAATGAAAAACTGTTTTTT.

This clonotype has a handful of counts. This sequence joins TRBV7-2 and TRBJ1-1; D not certain. The CDR3 contains 14 residues. The V gene lost 2 bases and the J gene lost 0 bases, with 7 bases spanning the gap. The germline V gene encodes CDR1 SGHTA and CDR2 FQGNSA. Here the CDR3 DNA reads TGTGCCAGCAGCTTAAGCAGCATGAACACTGAAGCTTTCTTT. Translation: CASSLSSMNTEAFF.

This chain connects TRBV20-1 to TRBJ1-1; D perhaps matches TRBD1 (5 bases). The V gene's germline CDR1 is DFQATT and CDR2 SNEGSKA (reference sequence). The CDR3 runs to 15 residues. V was cut by 6 bases and J by 1 base, with 18 bases left in between. The CDR3 reads CSAKGGVTPNTEAFF. The DNA of the CDR3 is TGCAGTGCAAAAGGAGGGGTAACCCCGAACACTGAAGCTTTCTTT.